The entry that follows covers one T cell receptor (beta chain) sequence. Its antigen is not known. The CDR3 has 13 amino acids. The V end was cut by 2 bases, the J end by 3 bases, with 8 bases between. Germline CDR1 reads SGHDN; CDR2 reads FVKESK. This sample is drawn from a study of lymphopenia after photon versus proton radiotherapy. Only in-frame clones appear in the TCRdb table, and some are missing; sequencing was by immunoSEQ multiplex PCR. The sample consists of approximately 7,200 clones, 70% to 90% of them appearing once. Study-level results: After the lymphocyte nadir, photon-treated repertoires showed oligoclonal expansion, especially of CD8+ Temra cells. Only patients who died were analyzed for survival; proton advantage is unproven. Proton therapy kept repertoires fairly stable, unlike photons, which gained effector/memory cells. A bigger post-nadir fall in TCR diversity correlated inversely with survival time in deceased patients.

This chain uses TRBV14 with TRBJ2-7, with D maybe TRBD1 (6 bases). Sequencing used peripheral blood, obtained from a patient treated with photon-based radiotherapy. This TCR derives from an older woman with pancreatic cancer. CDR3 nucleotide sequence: TGTGCCAGCAGCCAACAGGGGAACTACGAGCAGTACTTC. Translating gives CASSQQGNYEQYF. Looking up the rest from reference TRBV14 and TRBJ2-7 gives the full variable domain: EAGVTQFPSHSVIEKGQTVTLRCDPISGHDNLYWYRRVMGKEIKFLLHFVKESKQDESGMPNNRFLAERTGGTYSTLKVQPAELEDSGVYFCASSQQGNYEQYFGPGTRLTVT.